The sequence of this T cell receptor (beta chain) was determined in a study of shared clonotypes between healthy human individuals (dated by TCRdb to the early 2020s). For the study in its entirety: The cohort comprised a couple of women and a few men aged 18 to 49 years. For each donor, three plates each were used for CD4 naive and CD4 memory, two plates were used for CD8 naive, and one plate was used for CD8 memory. To estimate repertoire size and how much clonotype sharing occurs between individuals, the study deeply sequenced the blood TCR repertoires of five healthy adults. Libraries were prepared and TCR repertoires were sequenced by different laboratories using diverse techniques, in order to increase sequencing depth and limit assay-specific biases. Each donor's leukapheresis produced roughly between about 0.8 and 10 billion PBMCs.

On the study overall, not on this receptor specifically: The small number of donors limited the genetic and exposure-history diversity represented. When a handful of donors were compared, the shared fraction of clonotypes was about 5% for naive CD4, 3.5% to 4% for naive CD8, 2% to 2.5% for memory CD4, and 0.35% to 0.5% for memory CD8. Based on pairwise subsampling, the degree of clonotype sharing among donors was expected to be affected by sequencing depth. Larger estimated clonotype richness was generally found for naive subsets than for memory subsets. Clonotypes shared by all four sorted-subset donors showed higher generation probabilities than non-shared clonotypes. Only blood was sampled, and tissue TCR repertoires likely differ from those in blood. Even with the large sequencing depth, rarefaction of the sorted-subset datasets indicated that sequencing was incomplete.

As concerns this clone: Its recognized antigen is unknown. No clone much larger than this one lies a single base away; base qualities are absent.

Healthy HIV-negative adults with no recently reported acute infections or vaccinations were included as donors. Every donor was a Caucasian adult living in Nashville, Tennessee, USA. CD4+ T cells were enriched through magnetic negative selection, after which naive cells were positively selected on CD45RA and the remaining negative fraction served as the memory subset. Blood was collected by leukapheresis, and PBMCs were isolated by Ficoll-Histopaque density gradient centrifugation and then cryopreserved in liquid nitrogen vapor phase. Analytical flow cytometry was used to check the purity and quantity of each magnetically sorted T cell population. Genomic DNA was isolated from every sorted fraction and measured by UV absorbance on a Nanodrop 2000c. Trimming takes 5 bases off V and 4 bases off J; junction bases not matched to a gene: 7. The germline V gene provides CDR1 SNHLY and CDR2 FYNNEI. CDR3 length: 15 amino acids, cysteine to phenylalanine. The read is trimmed to its CDR3 DNA, 45 bases read in frame from base 1.

TCR CDR3 regions were amplified from genomic DNA by multiplex PCR using the deep immunoSEQ assay. For each cell subset, the extracted genomic DNA was distributed evenly across all wells of several immunoSEQ 96-well plates, and each plate served as one replicate. For sorted subsets, each replicate PCR was loaded with approximately 200 ng genomic DNA, equivalent to 25,000 to 30,000 T cell genomes. The purified libraries were quantified using a Qubit 3.0 fluorometer, sized with a Bioanalyzer 2100, and then quantified again using the KAPA Library Quantification kit. Each immunoSEQ 96-well plate was sequenced on its own single-read 150-cycle Illumina NextSeq 550 flow cell. Turning to the authors' computational methods: The immunoSEQ output contained only junctional sequences without quality scores, so filtering could not match that applied to full-length reads. Sequences were annotated with PyIR, a Python wrapper for IgBLAST v1.9, using IMGT germline references to assign V/J genes and CDR3. Any read was removed if the V/J assignment was weak (E-value above 1e-6), the CDR3 was missing, or the read contained stop codons, out-of-frame junctions, or ambiguous translated residues. V3J clonotypes were defined as sequences sharing the same inferred V gene, J gene, and CDR3 amino acid sequence. To compute the percentage overlap between repertoires, the number of shared unique clonotypes was divided by the size of the smaller repertoire. Repertoire richness was assessed with RTK rarefaction, the Chao1 estimator, and Recon v2.1 estimates of unobserved clonotypes. OLGA was used to compute generation probabilities for all TCRbeta clonotypes that the gDNA method yielded from a handful of donors. The table comes from immuneACCESS by way of TCRdb, which keeps in-frame sequences with V and J called. Part of the clones is missing from these tables; in studies checked, under half for an unresolved V gene and the rest for unknown reasons. The D gene and trimming were derived from the DNA, and the V and J assignments and clone size from that table. Present in this sample are about 1 million clones, approximately 78% of which were seen just once. The ten largest clones represent approximately 0.5% of the sample.

The sample consisted of memory CD4+ T cells from PBMCs. The cell subset or site label, as the study defines it: CD45RA-negative fraction. The receptor was isolated from a man aged 18 to 30 in good health. Some clones in this sample may be carry-over from other donors' samples. The chain is assembled from TRBV2 and TRBJ2-2; 7 central nucleotides agree with TRBD1. The nucleotide sequence is TGTGCCAGCAGTAAACAGGGGCTCAGCACCGGGGAGCTGTTTTTT. It translates as CASSKQGLSTGELFF.